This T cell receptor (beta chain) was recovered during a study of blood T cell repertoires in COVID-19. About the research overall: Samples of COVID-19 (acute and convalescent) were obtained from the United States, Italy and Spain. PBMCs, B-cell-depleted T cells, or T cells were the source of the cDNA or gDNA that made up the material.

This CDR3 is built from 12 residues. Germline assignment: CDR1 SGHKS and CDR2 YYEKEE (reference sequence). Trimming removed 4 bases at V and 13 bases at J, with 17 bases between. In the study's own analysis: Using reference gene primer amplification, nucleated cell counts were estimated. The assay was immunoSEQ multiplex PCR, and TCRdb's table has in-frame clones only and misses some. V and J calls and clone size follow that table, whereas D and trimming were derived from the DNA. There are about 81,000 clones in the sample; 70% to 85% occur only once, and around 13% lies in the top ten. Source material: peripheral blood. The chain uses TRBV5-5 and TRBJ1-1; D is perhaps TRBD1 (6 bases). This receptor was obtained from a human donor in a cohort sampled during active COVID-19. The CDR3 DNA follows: TGTGCCAGCAGCCCGGGGAAGGGGGTTGATTTCTTT. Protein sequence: CASSPGKGVDFF.